Detailed here is one T cell receptor (beta chain). This sample was taken from a study of blood T cell repertoires in COVID-19. Study information: T cells, B-cell-depleted T cells, or PBMCs provided the cDNA or gDNA that served as material.

Original methodology: Estimation of nucleated cell counts relied on the amplification of reference gene primers. TCRdb's table, derived via immunoSEQ multiplex PCR, lists solely in-frame clones and lacks some. D and trimming were read from the DNA, whereas the V and J calls and clone size are those reported in that table. The data show about 140,000 clones, about 88% seen once. The germline V gene has CDR1 MNHEY and CDR2 SVGEGT. Trimming stripped 2 bases from V and 5 bases from J, with 12 bases between. CDR3 length: 14 residues. This chain uses TRBV6-2 or TRBV6-3 with TRBJ2-5; perhaps TRBD2 as D (6 bases). Input material: peripheral blood. The source of this sequence is a human donor in a cohort sampled during active COVID-19. The CDR3 reads CASSYGGVEETQYF. CDR3 bases: TGTGCCAGCAGTTACGGAGGGGTTGAGGAGACCCAGTACTTC.